Following are 27 T cell receptor beta chains from one sample sequenced in a study of T cells in Graves' hyperthyroidism and ophthalmopathy. RNA transcripts provided the source from which TCR beta CDR3 regions were amplified. First-round RT-PCR of the TCR CDR3 relied on the HTBI primer set. From the multiplex PCR reads, TCRdb called clonotypes with MiXCR, one entry per CDR3 protein. Found here are over 650,000 distinct CDR3 sequences, 45% of them singletons; the top ten hold under 8%. Sequencing used peripheral blood or thyroid tissue (not recorded which). These receptors all stem from an adult man with Graves' disease, either hyperthyroidism or ophthalmopathy (not recorded which).

This chain uses TRBV7-8 with TRBJ1-1, with TRBD1 as a possible D gene (6 bases). Germline V gene sequence: CDR1 SGHVS, CDR2 FQNEAQ. The CDR3 consists of 14 residues. V gave up 4 bases and J gave up 2 bases, with 11 bases separating them. CDR3 DNA sequence: TGTGCCAGCAGCTCCGGACAGCAAAACACTGAAGCTTTCTTT. Encoded protein: CASSSGQQNTEAFF.

This clonotype appeared a few times. V usage is TRBV5-4 and J usage is TRBJ1-3; TRBD1 is a possible D gene (6 bases). V gave up 2 bases and J gave up 3 bases, with 12 bases separating them. The germline gives CDR1 SGHNT, CDR2 YYREEE (reference sequence). The CDR3 contains 15 residues. CDR3 loop: CASSFVRDIGNTIYF. The CDR3 DNA reads TGTGCCAGCAGCTTCGTCCGGGACATTGGAAACACCATATATTTT.

V and J are TRBV5-1 and TRBJ2-7; no clear D gene. The CDR3 sequence is 14 residues long. Germline V gene data show CDR1 as SGHRS and CDR2 as YFSETQ. V was clipped by 3 bases and J by 2 bases, with 12 bases between them. CDR3 DNA sequence: TGCGCCAGCAGCTCCGAGACGGTAGCCTACGAGCAGTACTTC. Its translation is CASSSETVAYEQYF.

V is TRBV29-1 and J is TRBJ1-2; no reliable D call. The length of the CDR3 is 13 residues. Germline CDR1 and CDR2: SQVTM and ANQGSEA. Trimming stripped 4 bases from V and 2 bases from J, with 11 bases between. For the CDR3, the DNA is TGCAGCGTTGGGAACGGCCAGAACTATGGCTACACCTTC. Translated, it gives CSVGNGQNYGYTF.

The chain couples TRBV27 to TRBJ1-6; tentative D call: TRBD1 (6 bases). The germline V and J ends were trimmed by 3 bases and 8 bases, with 11 bases remaining between them. This CDR3 contains 14 residues. Looked up from germline, CDR1 is MNHEY and CDR2 is SMNVEV (reference sequence). Here the CDR3 DNA reads TGTGCCAGCAGTTTCTCGGGACAACATTCACCCCTCCACTTT. As protein: CASSFSGQHSPLHF.

This clonotype appeared a single time. This rearrangement joins TRBV10-3 to TRBJ1-6; D is undetermined. This CDR3 has 13 residues. Germline V CDR1 and CDR2: ENHRY, SYGVKD. V shed 8 bases and J shed 6 bases, with 11 bases lying between them. The CDR3 DNA reads as TGTGCCATCGGCCCCACAAGTAATTCACCCCTCCACTTT. Residues: CAIGPTSNSPLHF.

This clonotype was found many times. This chain connects TRBV24-1 to TRBJ1-3; possible D gene TRBD1, 6 bases. CDR1 is KGHDR, CDR2 SFDVKD, per germline. The length of the CDR3 is 16 residues. The V end was cut by 3 bases, the J end by 0 bases, with 11 bases between. CDR3 coding DNA: TGTGCCACCAGTGATATCGGACAGAACTCTGGAAACACCATATATTTT. Translating it yields CATSDIGQNSGNTIYF.

On this clonotype: A much larger clone differs from this one at a single base, so this may be a read error. The genes are TRBV7-9 and TRBJ1-2; 8 bases fit TRBD1. Germline V lookup: CDR1 SEHNR, CDR2 FQNEAQ (reference sequence). The CDR3 contains 14 residues. Here the CDR3 reads CTSSRQGLDYGYTF. In DNA, the CDR3 is TGTACCAGCAGCCGACAGGGGTTAGACTATGGCTACACCTTC.

Worth noting for this clonotype: Since a much larger clone is just one base distant, this may be a read error. The rearrangement joins TRBV7-3 to TRBJ1-1; D ambiguous. The CDR3 length is 13 residues. Germline loops: CDR1 SGHTA, CDR2 FQGTGA. V lost 5 bases and J lost 1, with 8 bases in between. The CDR3 DNA sequence: TGTGCCAGCAGCGCACAGTCGAACACTGAAGCTTTCTTT. Amino acids: CASSAQSNTEAFF.

This clonotype was found a few times. The genes are TRBV25-1 and TRBJ1-6; the D is unclear. V shed 6 bases and J shed 6 bases, with 12 bases lying between them. The CDR3 covers 14 residues. Germline V gene lookup returns CDR1 MGHDK and CDR2 SYGVNS. The CDR3 nucleotides read TGTGCCAGCAGCTCCCGGGTTTTTAATTCACCCCTCCACTTT. It translates to CASSSRVFNSPLHF.

This clonotype was picked up a small number of times. This chain joins TRBV6-5 and TRBJ1-6; a weak D match, TRBD1 (5 bases). Germline lookup yields CDR1 MNHEY and CDR2 SVGAGI. The CDR3 is 15 residues long. V gave up 5 bases and J gave up 9 bases, with 17 bases separating them. In DNA, the CDR3 is TGTGCCAGCAGTGAAGCGCGCGGGGGTGGTTCACCCCTCCACTTT. It yields the protein CASSEARGGGSPLHF.

This clonotype was observed at least ten times. The CDR3 nucleotides are TGCAGCGTTGAAGGGCTAGCGGGGTACGAGCAGTACTTC. It yields the protein CSVEGLAGYEQYF. The gene calls are TRBV29-1 and TRBJ2-7; 9 nucleotides match TRBD2. The CDR3 is made up of 13 amino acids. Germline loops: CDR1 SQVTM, CDR2 ANQGSEA. V dropped 1 base and J dropped 4; count of bases not matched to a gene: 2.

This chain joins TRBV9 and TRBJ1-4; D uncertain. The CDR3 has 13 amino acids. Germline V gives CDR1 SGDLS, CDR2 YYNGEE. The V end lost 8 bases, the J end lost 1 base, and 9 bases lay between the germline ends. Written as DNA, the CDR3 is TGTGCCAGTCTTCCCCTAACTAATGAAAAACTGTTTTTT. This codes for CASLPLTNEKLFF. The variable domain in full, with the rest retrieved from reference TRBV9 and TRBJ1-4, is DSGVTQTPKHLITATGQRVTLRCSPRSGDLSVYWYQQSLDQGLQFLIQYYNGEERAKGNILERFSAQQFPDLHSELNLSSLELGDSALYFCASLPLTNEKLFFGSGTQLSVL.

V is TRBV6-6 and J is TRBJ2-5; 8 nucleotides line up with TRBD1. This CDR3 has 16 amino acids. Per germline, CDR1 MNHNY and CDR2 SVGAGI (reference sequence). The V and J ends lost 6 bases and 5 bases, in that order; junction bases with no gene match: 14. CDR3 region: CASSTTKPGGAETQYF. Here the CDR3 DNA reads TGTGCCAGCAGCACTACAAAACCAGGGGGCGCGGAGACCCAGTACTTC.

The chain combines TRBV19 with TRBJ2-2; 9 bases agree with TRBD1. V was pared by 4 bases and J by 4 bases, with 4 bases of the junction left unmatched. Germline CDR1 LNHDA, CDR2 SQIVND (reference sequence). CDR3 length: 15 residues. CDR3 amino acids: CASSTMDRGTGELFF. CDR3 nucleotides: TGTGCCAGTAGTACGATGGACAGGGGCACCGGGGAGCTGTTTTTT.

J is TRBJ2-2 and V is TRBV10-2; weak D call: TRBD1 (6 bases). Trimming pared 4 bases from V and 4 bases from J, leaving 10 bases between. The germline gives CDR1 WSHSY, CDR2 SAAADI. The CDR3 length is 14 residues. The CDR3 spells CASSVEGGTGELFF. DNA of the CDR3: TGCGCCAGCAGTGTAGAAGGGGGCACCGGGGAGCTGTTTTTT.

The chain recombines TRBV20-1 with TRBJ1-1; D not resolved. The CDR3 covers 13 residues. Trimming left V 1 base short and J 5 bases short, with 11 bases between. Germline CDR1 reads DFQATT; CDR2 reads SNEGSKA (reference sequence). Here the CDR3 reads CSARAPDQTEAFF. CDR3 DNA sequence: TGCAGTGCTAGAGCACCCGATCAAACTGAAGCTTTCTTT.

This clonotype was observed a few times. This rearrangement joins TRBV7-9 to TRBJ2-5; TRBD2 agrees at 8 bases. The germline V gene encodes CDR1 SEHNR and CDR2 FQNEAQ (reference sequence). The junction had 14 bases not matched to a gene; V was cut back by 5 bases and J by 3 bases. CDR3 length: 17 residues. CDR3 nucleotide sequence: TGTGCCAGCAGCCAAGCGGATAGCGGGACGGTTGAAGAGACCCAGTACTTC. This gives the protein CASSQADSGTVEETQYF.

On this clonotype: Being one base from a much bigger clone, this may be a read error. The genes are TRBV24-1 and TRBJ1-2, with D hard to call. The length of the CDR3 is 13 residues. Trimming shortened V by 5 bases and J by 3 bases, and 9 bases separated the two germline ends. The germline V gene encodes CDR1 KGHDR and CDR2 SFDVKD. The CDR3 DNA sequence: TGTGCCACCAGTGGGAACAGACACTATGGCTACACCTTC. It encodes CATSGNRHYGYTF.

V usage is TRBV9 and J usage is TRBJ1-1; D not certain. This CDR3 contains 15 residues. V lost 3 bases, J lost 1 base, and 13 bases lay in between. CDR1 is SGDLS and CDR2 is YYNGEE in the germline V gene. CDR3 loop: CASSARVGKNTEAFF. CDR3 DNA: TGTGCCAGCAGCGCGAGGGTAGGAAAGAACACTGAAGCTTTCTTT.

This chain connects TRBV24-1 to TRBJ2-6; D uncertain. CDR1 KGHDR and CDR2 SFDVKD come from the germline V gene. V was shortened by 2 bases and J by 6 bases, with 7 bases between the two germline ends. This CDR3 comprises 14 residues. Here the CDR3 DNA reads TGTGCCACCAGTGATTCATCCGCGGCCAACGTCCTGACTTTC. It specifies CATSDSSAANVLTF.

This clonotype was counted only a few times. The chain employs TRBV7-9 and TRBJ2-5; 9 nucleotides align to TRBD1. The trim removed 4 bases at V and 6 bases at J, leaving 6 bases unmatched. The CDR3 runs to 14 residues. Germline V gene lookup returns CDR1 SEHNR and CDR2 FQNEAQ (reference sequence). In DNA form, the CDR3 reads TGTGCCAGCAGCTCATACAGGGGGCTTCAGACCCAGTACTTC. This gives the protein CASSSYRGLQTQYF.

The genes are TRBV15 and TRBJ2-7; D is unclear. The CDR3 contains 13 residues. Per the germline V gene, CDR1 is LNHNV and CDR2 is YYDKDF (reference sequence). Trimming took 3 bases from V and 2 from J, leaving 8 bases between them. CDR3 sequence reads: CATSRGWAYEQYF. The CDR3 coding sequence is TGTGCCACCAGCAGGGGGTGGGCCTACGAGCAGTACTTC.

The gene calls are TRBV2 and TRBJ1-2; tentative D call: TRBD1 (6 bases). The V gene's germline CDR1 is SNHLY and CDR2 FYNNEI. The V and J ends lost 8 bases and 4 bases respectively, with 17 bases between them. The CDR3 consists of 14 residues. Here the CDR3 DNA reads TGTGCCAGCGGGGGCGGGGGCCCAGCCTATGGCTACACCTTC. Its protein is CASGGGGPAYGYTF. The entire variable domain, with the rest obtained from reference TRBV2 and TRBJ1-2, is as follows: EPEVTQTPSHQVTQMGQEVILRCVPISNHLYFYWYRQILGQKVEFLVSFYNNEISEKSEIFDDQFSVERPDGSNFTLKIRSTKLEDSAMYFCASGGGGPAYGYTFGSGTRLTVV.

The J gene is TRBJ2-5, the V gene TRBV25-1; D remains ambiguous. The CDR3 contains 15 residues. With 4 bases removed from V and 2 bases from J, the gap between germline ends came to 14 bases. Germline V CDR1 and CDR2: MGHDK, SYGVNS. This chain's CDR3 is CASSAIRGPQETQYF. As DNA, the CDR3 is TGTGCCAGCAGTGCAATCCGTGGGCCTCAAGAGACCCAGTACTTC.

V and J are TRBV7-3 and TRBJ2-2; 8 bases fit TRBD1. CDR3 size: 16 residues. After removal of 1 base from V and 4 bases from J, the junction contained 5 bases not matched to a gene. Germline V lookup: CDR1 SGHTA, CDR2 FQGTGA. Written as DNA, the CDR3 is TGTGCCAGCAGCTTAATGGGACAGGCCTTCACCGGGGAGCTGTTTTTT. It yields the protein CASSLMGQAFTGELFF.

The chain carries TRBV29-1 and TRBJ2-7; possibly TRBD1 or TRBD2 for D (7 bases each). V was clipped by 6 bases and J by 2 bases, with 23 bases between them. The CDR3 length is 16 residues. CDR1 and CDR2 (germline): SQVTM, ANQGSEA. CDR3 amino acids: CSVREGGPGTTYEQYF. The CDR3 coding sequence is TGCAGCGTCCGTGAAGGGGGCCCCGGGACTACCTACGAGCAGTACTTC.